Listed below are T cell receptor beta chains from one sample, sequenced in a study of T cell responses to AZD1222 COVID-19 vaccine. Repertoires were generated with immunoSEQ multiplex PCR, while TCRdb's copy carries only in-frame clones and drops some. Of roughly 100,000 clones listed, around nine tenths are singletons. Sequencing was performed on peripheral blood, taken 28 days after the second dose of the MenACWY control vaccine. These TCRs come from an adult who received the MenACWY meningococcal vaccine as a control. CDR3s include the opening cysteine and the closing phenylalanine or tryptophan. A D gene is named only where the DNA matches it firmly. Clone size is shown for a subset of rows, as once, few, many or a class of expanded clone.

d_call clone_size j_call v_call cdr3_aa cdr3_nt
TRBD1 . TRBJ1-1 TRBV3-1/TRBV3-2 CASSQLTGADTEAFF TGTGCCAGCAGCCAGTTGACAGGGGCGGACACTGAAGCTTTCTTT
. . TRBJ1-1 TRBV6-2/TRBV6-3 CASSRGPGLNRRTEAFF TGTGCCAGCAGTCGCGGTCCCGGACTAAACCGAAGGACTGAAGCTTTCTTT
TRBD1 . TRBJ2-7 TRBV5-6 CASRGQFSSYEQYF TGTGCCAGCAGGGGACAGTTTTCCTCCTACGAGCAGTACTTC
. . TRBJ2-1 TRBV15 CATSRDFDSLYNEQFF TGTGCCACCAGCAGAGATTTCGACAGCCTGTACAATGAGCAGTTCTTC
TRBD2 . TRBJ2-1 TRBV11-1 CASSLLRGRGGFEQFF TGTGCCAGCAGCTTACTCCGAGGGCGGGGGGGCTTTGAGCAGTTCTTC
TRBD2 . TRBJ2-1 TRBV5-6 CASSLGLAGSYNEQFF TGTGCCAGCAGCTTGGGACTAGCGGGGTCCTACAATGAGCAGTTCTTC
TRBD1 . TRBJ1-2 TRBV15 CATSRYTGTGDGYTF TGTGCCACCAGCAGGTACACGGGGACAGGGGATGGCTACACCTTC
. . TRBJ2-3 TRBV4-2 CASSQEAGVPQGYF TGTGCCAGCAGCCAAGAGGCTGGGGTGCCTCAGGGGTATTTT
. . TRBJ2-7 TRBV3-1/TRBV3-2 CASSHPVFLFYEQYF TGTGCCAGCAGCCATCCAGTTTTCTTATTTTACGAGCAGTACTTC
. . TRBJ1-2 TRBV7-2 CASSSILADGYTF TGTGCCAGCAGCTCGATTCTCGCCGATGGCTACACCTTC
TRBD1 . TRBJ1-1 TRBV11-2 CASSSPGGTGRTEAFF TGTGCCAGCAGCTCGCCGGGAGGGACAGGGCGGACTGAAGCTTTCTTT
. . TRBJ1-2 TRBV18 CASSPPDKPFGYGYTF TGTGCCAGCTCACCACCAGACAAGCCCTTTGGGTATGGCTACACCTTC
. . TRBJ2-3 TRBV19 CASSRDIGQGYTQYF TGTGCCAGTAGCCGGGACATCGGCCAGGGATATACGCAGTATTTT
. . TRBJ2-3 TRBV7-2 CASSFVDPGTDTQYF TGTGCCAGCAGCTTCGTGGACCCCGGCACAGATACGCAGTATTTT
TRBD1 . TRBJ2-2 TRBV7-2 CASSLGRGRFTGELFF TGTGCCAGCAGCTTAGGCAGGGGGCGTTTCACCGGGGAGCTGTTTTTT
TRBD1 . TRBJ1-2 TRBV24-1 CATSDPTGERGYTF TGTGCCACCAGTGATCCAACAGGGGAGAGGGGCTACACCTTC
. once TRBJ1-5 TRBV29-1 CSVEIGGASNQPQHF TGCAGCGTTGAAATCGGAGGGGCCTCTAATCAGCCCCAGCATTTT
. once TRBJ1-1 TRBV6-5 CASSYDREAFF TGTGCCAGCAGTTACGACAGGGAAGCTTTCTTT
. . TRBJ2-3 TRBV6-5 CASSNPGVTDTQYF TGTGCCAGCAGTAACCCAGGGGTTACAGATACGCAGTATTTT
TRBD1 . TRBJ1-6 TRBV5-1 CASSMGQGFDSPLHF TGCGCCAGCAGCATGGGACAGGGGTTTGATTCACCCCTCCACTTT
. . TRBJ2-1 TRBV7-3 CASSSQGTTYNEQFF TGTGCCAGCAGCTCGCAGGGGACCACCTACAATGAGCAGTTCTTC
. . TRBJ1-2 TRBV9 CASSGGAHYGYTF TGTGCCAGCAGCGGGGGGGCTCATTATGGCTACACCTTC
TRBD2 . TRBJ2-3 TRBV28 CASSLSDGGTSGLTDTQYF TGTGCCAGCAGTTTATCAGACGGGGGGACTAGCGGCCTCACAGATACGCAGTATTTT